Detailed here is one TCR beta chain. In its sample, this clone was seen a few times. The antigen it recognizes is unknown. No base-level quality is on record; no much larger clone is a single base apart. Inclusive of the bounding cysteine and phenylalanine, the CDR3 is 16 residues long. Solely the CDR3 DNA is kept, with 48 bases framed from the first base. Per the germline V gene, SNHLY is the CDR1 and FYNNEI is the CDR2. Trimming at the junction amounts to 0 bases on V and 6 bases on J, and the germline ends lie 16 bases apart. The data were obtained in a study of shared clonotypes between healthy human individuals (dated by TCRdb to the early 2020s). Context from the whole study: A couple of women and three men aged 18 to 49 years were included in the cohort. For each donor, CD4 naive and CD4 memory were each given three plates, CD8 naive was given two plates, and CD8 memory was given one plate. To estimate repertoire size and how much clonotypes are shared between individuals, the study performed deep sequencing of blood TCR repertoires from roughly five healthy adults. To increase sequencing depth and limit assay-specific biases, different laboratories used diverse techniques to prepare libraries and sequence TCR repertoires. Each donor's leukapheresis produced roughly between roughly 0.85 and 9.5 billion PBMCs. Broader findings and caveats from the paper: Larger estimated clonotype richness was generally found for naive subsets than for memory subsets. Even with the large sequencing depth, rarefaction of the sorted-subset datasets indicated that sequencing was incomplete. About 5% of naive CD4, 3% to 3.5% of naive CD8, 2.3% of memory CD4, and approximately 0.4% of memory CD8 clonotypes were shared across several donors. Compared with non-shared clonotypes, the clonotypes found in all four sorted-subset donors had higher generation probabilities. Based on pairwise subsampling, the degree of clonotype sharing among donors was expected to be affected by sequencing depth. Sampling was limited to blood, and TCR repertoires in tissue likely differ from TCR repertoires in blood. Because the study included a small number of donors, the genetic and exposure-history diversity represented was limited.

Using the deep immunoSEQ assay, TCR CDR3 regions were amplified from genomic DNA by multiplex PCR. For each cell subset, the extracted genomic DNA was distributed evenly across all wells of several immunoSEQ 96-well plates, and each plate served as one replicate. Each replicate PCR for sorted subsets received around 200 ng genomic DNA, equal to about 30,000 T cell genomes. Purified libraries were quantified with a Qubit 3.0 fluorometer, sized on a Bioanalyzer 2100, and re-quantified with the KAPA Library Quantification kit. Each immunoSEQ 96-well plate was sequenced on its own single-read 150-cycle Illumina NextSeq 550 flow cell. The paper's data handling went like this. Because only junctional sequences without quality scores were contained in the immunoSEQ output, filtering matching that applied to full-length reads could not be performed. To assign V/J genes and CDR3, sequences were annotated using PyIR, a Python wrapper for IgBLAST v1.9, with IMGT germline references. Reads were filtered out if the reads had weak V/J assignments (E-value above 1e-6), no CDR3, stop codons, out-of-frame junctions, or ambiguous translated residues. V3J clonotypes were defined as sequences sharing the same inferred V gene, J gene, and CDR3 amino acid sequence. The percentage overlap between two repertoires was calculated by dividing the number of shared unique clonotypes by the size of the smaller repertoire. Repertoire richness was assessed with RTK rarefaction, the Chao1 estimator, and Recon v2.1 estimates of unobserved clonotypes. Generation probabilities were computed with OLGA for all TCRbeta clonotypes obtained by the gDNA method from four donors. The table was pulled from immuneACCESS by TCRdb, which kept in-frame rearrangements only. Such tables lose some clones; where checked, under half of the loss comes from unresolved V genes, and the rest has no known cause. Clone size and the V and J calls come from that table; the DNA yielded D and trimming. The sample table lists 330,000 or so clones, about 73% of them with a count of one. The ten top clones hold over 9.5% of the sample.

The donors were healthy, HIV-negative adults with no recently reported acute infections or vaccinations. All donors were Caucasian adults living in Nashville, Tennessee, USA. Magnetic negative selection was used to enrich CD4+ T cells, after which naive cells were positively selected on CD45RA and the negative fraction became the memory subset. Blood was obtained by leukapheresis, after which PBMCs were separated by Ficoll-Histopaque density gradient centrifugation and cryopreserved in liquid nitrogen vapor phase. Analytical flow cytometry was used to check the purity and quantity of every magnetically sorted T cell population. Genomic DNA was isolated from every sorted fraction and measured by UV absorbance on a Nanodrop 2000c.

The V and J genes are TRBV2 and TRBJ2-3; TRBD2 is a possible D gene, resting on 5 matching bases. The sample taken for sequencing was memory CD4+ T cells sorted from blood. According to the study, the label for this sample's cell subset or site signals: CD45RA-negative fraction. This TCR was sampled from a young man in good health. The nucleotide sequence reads TGTGCCAGCAGTGAAGCGGGCGGACTCGGCTGGGATACGCAGTATTTT. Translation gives CASSEAGGLGWDTQYF.